This TCR beta chain was retrieved from a study of shared clonotypes between healthy human individuals (TCRdb year 2020). Regarding the study in general: The cohort comprised a couple of women and three men aged 18 to 49 years. For each donor, three plates each were used for CD4 naive and CD4 memory, two plates were used for CD8 naive, and one plate was used for CD8 memory. Blood TCR repertoires of a handful of healthy adults were deeply sequenced to estimate repertoire size and the extent of clonotype sharing between individuals. To increase sequencing depth and limit assay-specific biases, different laboratories used diverse techniques to prepare libraries and sequence TCR repertoires. Between about 0.9 and 8.9 billion PBMCs per donor were obtained by leukapheresis. What the work shows at the level of the full study, not this receptor alone: Pairwise subsampling indicated that sequencing depth was expected to affect the degree of clonotype sharing among donors. Compared with non-shared clonotypes, clonotypes shared by all four sorted-subset donors had higher generation probabilities. Because the study included only a small number of donors, the genetic and exposure-history diversity represented was limited. About 5% of naive CD4, 3% to 3.5% of naive CD8, roughly 2.5% of memory CD4, and less than 0.45% of memory CD8 clonotypes were shared across several donors. Estimated clonotype richness was generally larger for naive than for memory subsets. Sampling was limited to blood, and TCR repertoires in tissue likely differ from TCR repertoires in blood. Rarefaction of sorted-subset datasets indicated incomplete sequencing despite the large sequencing depth.

Worth noting for this clone: Its target antigen remains unknown. No much larger clone exists at a distance of one base, and base qualities are not known.

The CDR3 numbers 17 residues from cysteine through phenylalanine. This entry keeps only the CDR3 DNA: 51 bases, framed from base 1. Trimming removed 0 bases from V and 0 bases from J, leaving 11 bases between the germline ends. CDR1 and CDR2, per the germline V gene, are LGHNA and YSLEER. For the CD8 naive samples, CD45RO-negative cells were positively selected for CCR7, yielding a CD45RA+CCR7+ population from which TemRA cells were excluded. The donors were healthy, HIV-negative adults who had no recently reported acute infections or vaccinations. All donors were Caucasian adults living in Nashville, Tennessee, USA. Blood was collected by leukapheresis, and PBMCs were isolated by Ficoll-Histopaque density gradient centrifugation and then cryopreserved in liquid nitrogen vapor phase. Purity and quantity of every magnetically sorted T cell population were checked by analytical flow cytometry. Each sorted fraction had its genomic DNA isolated and then quantified by UV absorbance on a Nanodrop 2000c.

TCR CDR3 regions were amplified from genomic DNA by multiplex PCR using the deep immunoSEQ assay. Extracted genomic DNA from each cell subset was distributed evenly across all wells of several immunoSEQ 96-well plates, and each plate was treated as a replicate. For sorted subsets, each replicate PCR was loaded with about 200 ng genomic DNA, equivalent to 25,000 to 35,000 T cell genomes. Purified libraries were quantified with a Qubit 3.0 fluorometer, sized on a Bioanalyzer 2100, and re-quantified with the KAPA Library Quantification kit. Every immunoSEQ 96-well plate was sequenced on a separate single-read 150-cycle Illumina NextSeq 550 flow cell. The paper's data handling went like this. Because only junctional sequences without quality scores were contained in the immunoSEQ output, filtering matching that applied to full-length reads could not be performed. To assign V/J genes and CDR3, sequences were annotated using PyIR, a Python wrapper for IgBLAST v1.9, with IMGT germline references. Reads with weak V/J assignments (E-value above 1e-6), missing CDR3, stop codons, out-of-frame junctions, or ambiguous translated residues were removed. V3J clonotypes were defined by identical inferred V gene, J gene, and CDR3 amino acid sequence. To compute the percentage overlap between repertoires, the number of shared unique clonotypes was divided by the size of the smaller repertoire. Three approaches were used to assess repertoire richness: RTK rarefaction, the Chao1 estimator, and Recon v2.1 estimates of unobserved clonotypes. Generation probabilities were computed with OLGA for all TCRbeta clonotypes obtained by the gDNA method from four donors. TCRdb provides this immuneACCESS table in a form limited to in-frame rearrangements. Some clones are lacking; in checked studies, under half of them reflect an unresolved V gene, and why the rest are absent is not known. The DNA gave D and trimming, while V, J and clone size come from that table. The sample table shows some 800,000 clones, and 92% are seen once. The ten largest clones capture less than 25% of the sample.

The sequenced material came from naive CD8+ T cells sorted from blood. This specimen's cell subset or site label, interpreted: CD45RA+CCR7+. This chain is built from TRBV4-3 and TRBJ2-2; TRBD2 is possibly the D segment (5 matching bases). The source of this sequence is a man aged 25-45 years in good health. Here the CDR3 is given as CASSQDDEGANTGELFF. In nucleotides, the sequence is TGCGCCAGCAGCCAAGATGACGAGGGCGCGAACACCGGGGAGCTGTTTTTT.